The sequence of this T cell receptor beta chain was determined in a study of blood T cell repertoires in COVID-19. Study-level background: Acute and convalescent COVID-19 specimens originated in the United States, Italy and Spain. The cDNA or gDNA used as material had been derived from T cells, B-cell-depleted T cells, or PBMCs.

Trimming cost V 6 bases and J 10 bases; bases outside gene matches: 14. This CDR3 has 15 residues. From germline, CDR1 is SNHLY and CDR2 FYNNEI. Per the study methods: It was from reference gene primer amplification that nucleated cell counts were estimated. Sequencing was performed with immunoSEQ multiplex PCR; in TCRdb, only in-frame clones are kept and a portion is missing. The DNA was the basis for D and trimming; V, J and clone size are from that table. The sample yields 140,000 to 150,000 clones, under 90% seen once. This clonotype was sampled from a human donor in a cohort sampled during active COVID-19. The chain combines TRBV2 with TRBJ1-5, with 8 bases fitting TRBD1. Material for sequencing was peripheral blood. The CDR3 nucleotides read TGTGCCAGCAGGGCGGACAGGGCTCCCGCGCAACCCCAGCATTTT. Its translation is CASRADRAPAQPQHF.